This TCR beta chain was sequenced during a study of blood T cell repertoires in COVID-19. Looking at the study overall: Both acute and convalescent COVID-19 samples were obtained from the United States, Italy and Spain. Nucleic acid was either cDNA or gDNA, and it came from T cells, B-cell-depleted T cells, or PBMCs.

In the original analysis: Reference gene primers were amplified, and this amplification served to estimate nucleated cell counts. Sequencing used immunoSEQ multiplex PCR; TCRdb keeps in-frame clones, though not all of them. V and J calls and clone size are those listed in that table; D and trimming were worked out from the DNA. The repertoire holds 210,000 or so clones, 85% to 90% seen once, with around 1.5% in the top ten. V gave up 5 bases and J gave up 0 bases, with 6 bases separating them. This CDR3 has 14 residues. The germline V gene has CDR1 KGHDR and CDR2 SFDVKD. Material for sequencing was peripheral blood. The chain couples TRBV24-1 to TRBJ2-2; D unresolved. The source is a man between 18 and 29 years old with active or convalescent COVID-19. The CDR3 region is CATSALTNTGELFF. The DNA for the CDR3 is TGTGCCACCAGTGCTCTAACGAACACCGGGGAGCTGTTTTTT.